This T cell receptor beta chain originates from a study of glioma-infiltrating T cells after dendritic cell vaccination (dated by TCRdb to 2016 to 2017). At the level of the whole study: Of the approximately 15 glioblastoma patients in the cohort, all drawn from Phase I and II dendritic cell vaccination trials, 9 were newly diagnosed and 6 had recurrent disease. In glioblastoma patients vaccinated with dendritic cells, deep sequencing of TCR beta CDR3 regions served to measure the amount of tumor-infiltrating lymphocytes and to compare repertoires between tumor and blood. Between the early 2000s and the early 2010s, the patients were given dendritic cell vaccination pulsed with autologous tumor lysate. Three intradermal dendritic cell vaccine injections were administered to patients at biweekly intervals in the arm below the axilla. To make the vaccine, monocyte-derived dendritic cells were cultured for approximately 7 days with IL-4 and GM-CSF and then pulsed overnight with autologous tumor lysate. Survival after dendritic cell vaccination was correlated with TCR sequencing metrics, such as TIL content and the overlap between tumor and blood repertoires. Points the paper makes about the study in general: TCR clonality showed no direct relationship with survival, which suggests that a diverse polyclonal response may matter. The cohort was small and heterogeneous, only a few patients had full blood and tumor sets, and even fewer had initial-recurrent tumor pairs. After dendritic cell vaccination, a higher estimated pretreatment TIL content predicted longer time to progression and overall survival. The response model built on TCR overlap across three groups was characterized as speculative, with prospective validation still needed.

The immunoSEQ assay amplified TCRB CDR3 regions from roughly 2 micrograms of genomic DNA, or from all available DNA when less than that amount was available. Multiplex PCR used 60 forward primers for TCR V beta segments and 13 reverse primers for J beta segments. To estimate the number of reads per starting template, synthetic control templates were added to each sample at limiting dilution. The Illumina HiSeq System generated sequencing reads of 87 bp. As for the authors' bioinformatics: To remove PCR and sequencing errors, closely related sequences were merged with a nearest neighbor algorithm. TCR overlap was defined as the percentage of unique tumor TCR beta sequences that were also present in the same patient's peripheral blood. This immuneACCESS table, as held by TCRdb, lists in-frame sequences with V and J called but not all clones. Of the missing ones, under half trace to an unresolved V gene in checked studies; the others have no known cause. V and J calls and clone size are copied from that table; D and trimming were computed from the DNA. Within this sample are 80,000 to 100,000 clones, with roughly 80% of them counted one time only. The top ten clonotypes cover 5.4% of the sample.

Sample time point, as interpreted from the label and publication: after dendritic cell vaccination, including at tumor progression/relapse. Patients were selected for having adequate residual fresh-frozen tumor tissue and more than two years of available survival data. Molecular status otherwise varied across the glioblastoma patients, but none of them carried an isocitrate dehydrogenase mutation. PBMC were collected before vaccination, two weeks after the third vaccination, and at tumor progression when it occurred. Genomic DNA was extracted with the Qiagen DNeasy Blood extraction Kit. The CDR3 has 11 amino acids, counting the end cysteine and phenylalanine. The kept DNA is CDR3 alone, 33 bases in frame from the first base. Germline trimming amounts to 8 bases on V and 6 bases on J, with 0 as the count of junction bases outside the gene matches. The germline V gene (reference sequence) gives CDR1 as LNHNV and CDR2 as YYDKDF.

A remark on this clone: Which antigen it targets is not known. Per-base qualities were not stored, and no clone one base away is much larger.

This sequence originates from a human donor with glioblastoma. Source: blood, taken after dendritic cell vaccination. The chain joins TRBV15 to TRBJ2-1; TRBD2 agrees with 8 junctional bases. The CDR3 reads CATAGGNEQFF. The DNA reads TGTGCCACCGCGGGGGGCAATGAGCAGTTCTTC.